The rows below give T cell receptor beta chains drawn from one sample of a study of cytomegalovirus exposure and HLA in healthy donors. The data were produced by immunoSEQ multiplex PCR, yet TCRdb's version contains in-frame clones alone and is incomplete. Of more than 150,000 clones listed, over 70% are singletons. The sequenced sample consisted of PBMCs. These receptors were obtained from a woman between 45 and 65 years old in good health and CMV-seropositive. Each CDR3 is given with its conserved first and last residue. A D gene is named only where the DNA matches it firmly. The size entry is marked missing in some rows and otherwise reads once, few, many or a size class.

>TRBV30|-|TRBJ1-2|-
CAWRRSGVGGRGYTF
TGTGCCTGGAGGCGGTCGGGGGTCGGGGGACGCGGCTACACCTTC
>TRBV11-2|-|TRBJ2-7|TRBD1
CASSLQTGGFYEQYF
TGTGCCAGCAGCTTACAGACAGGGGGCTTCTACGAGCAGTACTTC
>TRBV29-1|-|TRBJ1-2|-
CSVEGGRGYTF
TGCAGCGTAGAGGGAGGGCGAGGCTACACCTTC
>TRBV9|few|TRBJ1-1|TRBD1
CASSVGDRGTEAFF
TGTGCCAGCAGCGTAGGGGACAGGGGCACTGAAGCTTTCTTT
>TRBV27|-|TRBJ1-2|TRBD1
CASSFRQGYGYTF
TGTGCCAGCAGTTTTAGACAGGGTTATGGCTACACCTTC
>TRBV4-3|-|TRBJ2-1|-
CASSRRPGGLGDNEQFF
TGCGCCAGCAGCCGGCGACCGGGGGGCTTGGGGGACAATGAGCAGTTCTTC
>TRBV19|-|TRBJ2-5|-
CASKSEETQYF
TGTGCCAGTAAGAGTGAGGAGACCCAGTACTTC
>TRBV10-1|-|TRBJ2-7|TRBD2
CASSSLAGAYEQYF
TGCGCCAGCAGCTCACTAGCGGGAGCCTACGAGCAGTACTTC
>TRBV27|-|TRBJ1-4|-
CASSLSFSNEKLFF
TGTGCCAGCAGTTTAAGCTTTTCTAATGAAAAACTGTTTTTT
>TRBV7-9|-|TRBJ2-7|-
CASSFAGANEQYF
TGTGCCAGCAGCTTTGCGGGGGCAAACGAGCAGTACTTC
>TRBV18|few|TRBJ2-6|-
CASSPNVRASGANVLTF
TGTGCCAGCTCACCAAATGTGAGGGCCTCTGGGGCCAACGTCCTGACTTTC
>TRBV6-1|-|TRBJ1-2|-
CASSRKQATDYGYTF
TGTGCCAGCAGTAGGAAGCAGGCCACGGACTATGGCTACACCTTC
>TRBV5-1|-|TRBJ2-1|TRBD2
CASSWTDSGSVDEQFF
TGCGCCAGCAGCTGGACCGATAGCGGGAGCGTCGATGAGCAGTTCTTC
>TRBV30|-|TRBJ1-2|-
CAWRALPGAPQGRADAGHGYTF
TGTGCCTGGAGAGCCCTACCTGGCGCCCCCCAGGGGAGGGCCGACGCGGGCCATGGCTACACCTTC
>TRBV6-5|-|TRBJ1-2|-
CASSYTANYGYTF
TGTGCCAGCAGTTACACAGCTAACTATGGCTACACCTTC
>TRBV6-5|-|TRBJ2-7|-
CASRLGLEQYF
TGTGCCAGCAGACTCGGGTTGGAGCAGTACTTC
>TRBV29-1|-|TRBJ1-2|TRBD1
CSVAKDRGNYGYTF
TGCAGCGTCGCAAAGGACAGGGGAAACTATGGCTACACCTTC
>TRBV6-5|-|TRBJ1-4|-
CASSYGGTNEKLFF
TGTGCCAGCAGTTACGGGGGGACTAATGAAAAACTGTTTTTT
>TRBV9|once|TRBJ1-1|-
CASSAIYSSKEAFF
TGTGCCAGCAGCGCGATATACAGCTCTAAAGAAGCTTTCTTT
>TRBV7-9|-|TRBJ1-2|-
CASSLNGGGGYTF
TGTGCCAGCAGCTTAAATGGGGGGGGAGGCTACACCTTC
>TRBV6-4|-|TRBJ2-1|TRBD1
CASSRFQGAHEQFF
TGTGCCAGCAGTAGGTTTCAGGGGGCGCATGAGCAGTTCTTC
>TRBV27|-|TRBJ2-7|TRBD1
CASSHLPGTGVAHEQYF
TGTGCCAGCAGCCACTTACCCGGGACAGGGGTGGCCCACGAGCAGTACTTC
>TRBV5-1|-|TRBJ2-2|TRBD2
CASSLAASGGAGTGELFF
TGCGCCAGCAGCTTGGCGGCTAGCGGGGGGGCCGGCACCGGGGAGCTGTTTTTT
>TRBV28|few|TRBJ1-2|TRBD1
CASSSPGQGRDGYTF
TGTGCCAGCAGTTCACCGGGACAGGGGAGGGATGGCTACACCTTC
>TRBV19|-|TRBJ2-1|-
CASSQGSYNEQFF
TGTGCCAGTAGTCAGGGGAGTTACAATGAGCAGTTCTTC
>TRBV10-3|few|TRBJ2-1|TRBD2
CAISEPGLAGSEEQFF
TGTGCCATCAGTGAGCCGGGACTAGCGGGGTCAGAAGAGCAGTTCTTC
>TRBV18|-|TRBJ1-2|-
CASSPDTGGGYGYTF
TGTGCCAGCTCACCAGACACGGGAGGGGGCTATGGCTACACCTTC
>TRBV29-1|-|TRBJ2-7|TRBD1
CSVDKETGGSYEQYF
TGCAGCGTTGATAAGGAGACAGGGGGATCCTACGAGCAGTACTTC
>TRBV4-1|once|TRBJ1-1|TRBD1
CASSPGPGDRGDTEAFF
TGCGCCAGCAGCCCAGGACCCGGGGACAGGGGGGACACTGAAGCTTTCTTT
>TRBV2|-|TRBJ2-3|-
CASSRGPDTQYF
TGTGCCAGCAGTAGAGGGCCAGATACGCAGTATTTT
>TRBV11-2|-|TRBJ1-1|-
CASRSSRVPEAFF
TGTGCCAGCAGATCATCCAGGGTGCCTGAAGCTTTCTTT
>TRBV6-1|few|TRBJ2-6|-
CASSETSSSGANVLTF
TGTGCCAGCAGTGAAACTTCAAGCTCTGGGGCCAACGTCCTGACTTTC
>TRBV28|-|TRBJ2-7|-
CASSWAGSASVYEQYF
TGTGCCAGCAGTTGGGCTGGGTCTGCTAGCGTATACGAGCAGTACTTC
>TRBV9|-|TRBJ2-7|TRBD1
CASSFGQGSHEQYF
TGTGCCAGCAGCTTCGGACAGGGGTCCCACGAGCAGTACTTC
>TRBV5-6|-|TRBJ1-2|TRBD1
CASSLERTGYGYTF
TGTGCCAGCAGCTTGGAGAGGACAGGCTATGGCTACACCTTC
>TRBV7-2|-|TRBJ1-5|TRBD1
CASSLTGGGQPQHF
TGTGCCAGCAGCTTGACAGGGGGCGGTCAGCCCCAGCATTTT
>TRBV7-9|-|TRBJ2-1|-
CASSHDRYNEQFF
TGTGCCAGCAGCCACGACAGGTACAATGAGCAGTTCTTC
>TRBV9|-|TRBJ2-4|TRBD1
CASSVEGTGYRGNIQYF
TGTGCCAGCAGCGTAGAGGGGACAGGGTACCGTGGAAACATTCAGTACTTC
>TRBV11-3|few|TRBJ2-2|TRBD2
CASSLGITSGATGELFF
TGTGCCAGCAGCTTAGGAATCACTAGCGGGGCGACCGGGGAGCTGTTTTTT
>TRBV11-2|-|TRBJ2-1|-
CASSPVNEQFF
TGTGCCAGCAGCCCCGTAAATGAGCAGTTCTTC
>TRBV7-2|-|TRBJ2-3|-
CASKRGRGSTDTQYF
TGTGCCAGCAAGAGGGGACGGGGGAGCACAGATACGCAGTATTTT
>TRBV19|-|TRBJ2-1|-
CASSMPGNSYNEQFF
TGTGCCAGTAGTATGCCGGGTAACTCCTACAATGAGCAGTTCTTC
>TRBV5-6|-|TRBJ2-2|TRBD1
CASSLQGAGSYTGELFF
TGTGCCAGCAGCTTGCAGGGGGCAGGTTCGTACACCGGGGAGCTGTTTTTT
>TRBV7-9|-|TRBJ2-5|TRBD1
CASSTGTGEVQETQYF
TGTGCCAGCAGCACCGGGACAGGGGAGGTCCAAGAGACCCAGTACTTC
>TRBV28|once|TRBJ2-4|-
CASSLQGVGNIQYF
TGTGCCAGCAGTTTACAGGGCGTCGGAAACATTCAGTACTTC
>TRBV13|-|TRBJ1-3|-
CASSLQGSGNTIYF
TGTGCCAGCAGCTTACAGGGCTCTGGAAACACCATATATTTT
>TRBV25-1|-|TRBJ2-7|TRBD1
CASSGMSGTGAGEQYF
TGTGCCAGCAGTGGGATGTCCGGGACAGGGGCCGGGGAGCAGTACTTC
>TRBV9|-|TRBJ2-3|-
CASSPEGGDTQYF
TGTGCCAGCAGCCCGGAGGGGGGGGATACGCAGTATTTT
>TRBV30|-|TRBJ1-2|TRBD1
CAWRDRSNYGYTF
TGTGCCTGGAGGGACAGGTCCAACTATGGCTACACCTTC
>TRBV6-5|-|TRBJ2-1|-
CASSYSQGYNEQFF
TGTGCCAGCAGTTACTCGCAGGGTTACAATGAGCAGTTCTTC
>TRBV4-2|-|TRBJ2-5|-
CASSQDRTQQETQYF
TGTGCCAGCAGCCAAGATAGGACTCAACAAGAGACCCAGTACTTC
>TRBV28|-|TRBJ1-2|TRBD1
CASRGTGEAPTGNYGYTF
TGTGCCAGCAGAGGGACAGGGGAAGCCCCCACCGGGAATTATGGCTACACCTTC
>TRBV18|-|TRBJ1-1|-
CASSPSGDTEAFF
TGTGCCAGCTCACCATCAGGGGACACTGAAGCTTTCTTT
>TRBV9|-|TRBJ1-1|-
CASSPGHLNTEAFF
TGTGCCAGCAGCCCGGGACACCTGAACACTGAAGCTTTCTTT
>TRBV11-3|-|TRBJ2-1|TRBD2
CASSLGASGRHYNEQFF
TGTGCCAGCAGCTTAGGGGCTAGCGGGAGGCACTACAATGAGCAGTTCTTC
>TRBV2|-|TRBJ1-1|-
CASSLERNTEAFF
TGTGCCAGCAGCTTAGAGAGGAACACTGAAGCTTTCTTT
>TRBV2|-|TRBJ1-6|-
CASNLEGNSPLHF
TGTGCCAGCAATTTGGAGGGGAATTCACCCCTCCACTTT
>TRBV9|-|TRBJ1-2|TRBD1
CASSARDRGRDGYTF
TGTGCCAGCAGCGCGCGGGACAGGGGGCGGGATGGCTACACCTTC
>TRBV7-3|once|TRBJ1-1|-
CASSEQGNTEAFF
TGTGCCAGCAGCGAACAGGGGAACACTGAAGCTTTCTTT